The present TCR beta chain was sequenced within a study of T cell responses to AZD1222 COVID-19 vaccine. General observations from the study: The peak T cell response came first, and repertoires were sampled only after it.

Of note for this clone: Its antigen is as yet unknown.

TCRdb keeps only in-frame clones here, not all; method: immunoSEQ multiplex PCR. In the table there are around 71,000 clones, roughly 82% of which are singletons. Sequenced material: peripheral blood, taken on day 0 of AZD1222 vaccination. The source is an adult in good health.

This chain's CDR3 is CASRASGGTEAFF. CDR3 in DNA: TGTGCCAGCAGGGCTTCGGGGGGCACTGAAGCTTTCTTT. The rearrangement joins TRBV28 to TRBJ1-1; tentatively, D is TRBD1 (5 bases). Germline V gives CDR1 MDHEN, CDR2 SYDVKM. The CDR3 covers 13 residues. The ends were cut back, 6 bases at V and 4 bases at J, with 12 bases in the middle. Variable domain in full (rest from reference TRBV28 and TRBJ1-1): DVKVTQSSRYLVKRTGEKVFLECVQDMDHENMFWYRQDPGLGLRLIYFSYDVKMKEKGDIPEGYSVSREKKERFSLILESASTNQTSMYLCASRASGGTEAFFGQGTRLTVV.